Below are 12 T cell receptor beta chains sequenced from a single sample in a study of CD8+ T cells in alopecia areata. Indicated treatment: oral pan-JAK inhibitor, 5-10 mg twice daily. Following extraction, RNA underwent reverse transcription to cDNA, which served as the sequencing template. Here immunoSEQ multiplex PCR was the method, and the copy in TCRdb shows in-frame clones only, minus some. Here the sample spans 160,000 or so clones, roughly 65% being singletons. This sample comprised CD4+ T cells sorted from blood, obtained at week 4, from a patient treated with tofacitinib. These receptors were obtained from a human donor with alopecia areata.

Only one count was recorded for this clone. The CDR3 protein is CAWTKGYGYTF. CDR3 coding DNA: TGTGCCTGGACCAAGGGGTATGGCTACACCTTC. V gene TRBV30 combines with J gene TRBJ1-2; D is perhaps TRBD1 (5 bases). Trimming pared 4 bases from V and 5 bases from J, leaving 8 bases between. Looked up from germline, CDR1 is GTSNPN and CDR2 is SVGIG (reference sequence). This CDR3 spans 11 amino acids.

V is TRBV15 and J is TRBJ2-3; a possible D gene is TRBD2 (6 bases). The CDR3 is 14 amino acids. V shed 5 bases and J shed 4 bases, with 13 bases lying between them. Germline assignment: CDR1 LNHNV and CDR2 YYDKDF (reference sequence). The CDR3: CATSASWGADTQYF. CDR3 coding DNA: TGTGCCACCAGCGCTAGCTGGGGGGCAGATACGCAGTATTTT.

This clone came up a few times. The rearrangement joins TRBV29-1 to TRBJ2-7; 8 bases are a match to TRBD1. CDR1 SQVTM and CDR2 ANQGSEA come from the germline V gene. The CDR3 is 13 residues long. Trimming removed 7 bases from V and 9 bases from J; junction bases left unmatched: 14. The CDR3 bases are TGCAGCGCTGCGGGACAGGAGGGTCTATCGCAGTACTTC. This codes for CSAAGQEGLSQYF.

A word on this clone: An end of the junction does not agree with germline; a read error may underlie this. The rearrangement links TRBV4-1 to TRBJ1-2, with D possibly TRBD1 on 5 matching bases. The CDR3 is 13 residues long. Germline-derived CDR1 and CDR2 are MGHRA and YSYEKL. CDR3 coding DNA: TGCGCCAGCAGCCAAGAGGGGCGGGTGCTGGACTCCTTC. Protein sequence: CASSQEGRVLDSF.

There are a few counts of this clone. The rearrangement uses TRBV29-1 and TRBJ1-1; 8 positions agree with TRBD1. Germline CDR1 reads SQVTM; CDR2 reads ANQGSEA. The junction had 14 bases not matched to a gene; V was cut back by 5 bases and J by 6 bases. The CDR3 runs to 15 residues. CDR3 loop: CSVNQRGTGRPEAFF. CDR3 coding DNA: TGCAGCGTTAACCAAAGGGGGACAGGTCGACCTGAAGCTTTCTTT.

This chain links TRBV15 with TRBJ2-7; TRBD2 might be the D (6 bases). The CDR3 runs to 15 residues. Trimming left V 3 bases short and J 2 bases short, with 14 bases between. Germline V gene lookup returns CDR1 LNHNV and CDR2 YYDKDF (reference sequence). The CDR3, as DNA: TGTGCCACCAGCAGCCGGGACTTTTCGACCTACGAGCAGTACTTC. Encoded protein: CATSSRDFSTYEQYF.

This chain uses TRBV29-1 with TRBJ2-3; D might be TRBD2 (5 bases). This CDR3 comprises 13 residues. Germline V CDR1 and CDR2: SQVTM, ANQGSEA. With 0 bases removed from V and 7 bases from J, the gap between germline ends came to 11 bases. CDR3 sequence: CSVEDPRGNTQYF. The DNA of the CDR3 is TGCAGCGTTGAAGATCCTCGGGGAAATACGCAGTATTTT.

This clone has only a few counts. The CDR3 protein is CASSQDSRLAGGNEQFF. In DNA form, the CDR3 reads TGCGCCAGCAGCCAAGATTCCCGGCTAGCGGGGGGCAATGAGCAGTTCTTC. The chain recombines TRBV4-3 with TRBJ2-1; 11 nucleotides agree with TRBD2. The trim removed 0 bases at V and 6 bases at J, leaving 7 bases unmatched. Germline values: CDR1 LGHNA, CDR2 YSLEER. There are 17 residues in the CDR3.

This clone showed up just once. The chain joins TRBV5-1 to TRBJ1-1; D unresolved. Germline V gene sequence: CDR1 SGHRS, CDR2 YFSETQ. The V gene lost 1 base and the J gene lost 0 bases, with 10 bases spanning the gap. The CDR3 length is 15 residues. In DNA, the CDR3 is TGCGCCAGCAGCTTGAGTACCTCTCTGAACACTGAAGCTTTCTTT. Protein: CASSLSTSLNTEAFF.

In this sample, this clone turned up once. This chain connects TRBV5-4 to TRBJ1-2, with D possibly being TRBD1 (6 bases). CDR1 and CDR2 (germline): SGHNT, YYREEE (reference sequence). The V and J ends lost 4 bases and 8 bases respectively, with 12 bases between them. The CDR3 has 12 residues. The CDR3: CASSDQGSGYTF. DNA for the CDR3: TGTGCCAGCAGCGACCAGGGGAGCGGCTACACCTTC.

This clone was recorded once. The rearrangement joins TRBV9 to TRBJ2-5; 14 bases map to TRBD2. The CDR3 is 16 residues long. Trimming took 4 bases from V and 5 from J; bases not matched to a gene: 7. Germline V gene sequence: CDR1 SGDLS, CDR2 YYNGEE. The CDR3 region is CASSPTSGGAGETQYF. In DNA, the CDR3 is TGTGCCAGCAGCCCGACTAGCGGGGGGGCCGGGGAGACCCAGTACTTC.

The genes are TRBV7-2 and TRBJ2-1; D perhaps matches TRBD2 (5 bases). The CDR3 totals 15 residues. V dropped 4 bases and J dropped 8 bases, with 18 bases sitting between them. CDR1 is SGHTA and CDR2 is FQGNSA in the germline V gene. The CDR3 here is CASSSRRPSRYEQFF. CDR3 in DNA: TGTGCCAGCAGCTCCCGTAGGCCTAGCAGGTATGAGCAGTTCTTC.